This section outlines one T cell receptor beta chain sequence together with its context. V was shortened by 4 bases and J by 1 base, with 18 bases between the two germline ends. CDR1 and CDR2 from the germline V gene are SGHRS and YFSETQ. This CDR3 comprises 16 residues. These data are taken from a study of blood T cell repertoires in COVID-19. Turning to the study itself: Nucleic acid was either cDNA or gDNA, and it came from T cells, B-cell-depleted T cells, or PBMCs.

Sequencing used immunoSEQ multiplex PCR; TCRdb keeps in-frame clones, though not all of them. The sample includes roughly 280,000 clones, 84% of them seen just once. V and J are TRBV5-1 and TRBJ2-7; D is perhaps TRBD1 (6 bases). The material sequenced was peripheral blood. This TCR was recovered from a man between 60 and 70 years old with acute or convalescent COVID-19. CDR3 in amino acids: CASSGPDSQGSYEQYF. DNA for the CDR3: TGCGCCAGCAGCGGACCGGACAGTCAGGGGTCCTACGAGCAGTACTTC.